These T cell receptor beta chains were read from a single sample in a study of blood T cells in healthy people across ages. TCRdb ran MiXCR on the 5' RACE reads and lists one entry per CDR3 protein. The data show 600,000 to 900,000 distinct CDR3 sequences, 20% to 30% seen once. This sample also appeared in a second study, on T cells of mothers and their children.

Sequencing input: blood. These receptors were obtained from a boy aged 10-17 years in good health. Each CDR3 is given with its conserved first and last residue. A D gene is named only where the DNA matches it firmly. Clone size appears in some rows only: once, few, many, or a class for an expanded clone.

-	TRBV10-3	TRBJ2-3	-	TGTGCCATCAGTGGAACAGACATACGACCAGATACGCAGTATTTT	CAISGTDIRPDTQYF
-	TRBV2	TRBJ2-1	-	TGTGCCAGCAGTCGGAGTGAGCAGTTCTTC	CASSRSEQFF
few	TRBV20-1	TRBJ2-5	-	TGCAGTGCTATCTGGGGGCCCCAAGAGACCCAGTACTTC	CSAIWGPQETQYF
-	TRBV6-5	TRBJ2-1	-	TGTGCCAGCAGGAGGGGGTCCCCCCCCTACAATGAGCAGTTCTTC	CASRRGSPPYNEQFF
-	TRBV19	TRBJ2-3	TRBD2	TGTGCCAGTAAGACTAGCGGCACAGATACGCAGTATTTT	CASKTSGTDTQYF
many	TRBV7-3	TRBJ2-1	-	TGTGCCAGCAGCTTAGGCGTAGCAAACAATGAGCAGTTCTTC	CASSLGVANNEQFF
-	TRBV29-1	TRBJ2-4	TRBD2	TGCAGCGTTGGGTCTAGCGGGGCTAAGGGCATTCAGTACTTC	CSVGSSGAKGIQYF
-	TRBV29-1	TRBJ2-7	-	TGCAGCATCCGACCCGAATACGAGCAGTACTTC	CSIRPEYEQYF
few	TRBV9	TRBJ2-1	-	TGTGCCAGCAGCGTAGGGTGGGGCACAGGTAATGAGCAGTTCTTC	CASSVGWGTGNEQFF
many	TRBV7-3	TRBJ2-1	TRBD2	TGTGCCAGCAGCTTACCGACTAGCGGGGTCAATGAGCAGTTCTTC	CASSLPTSGVNEQFF
few	TRBV28	TRBJ2-1	-	TGTGCCAGCAGAACGGCCCCCTACAATGAGCAGTTCTTC	CASRTAPYNEQFF
many	TRBV12-3/TRBV12-4	TRBJ2-7	-	TGTGCCAGCAGTTTCCGCCAGGGCTCCTACGAGCAGTACTTC	CASSFRQGSYEQYF
few	TRBV28	TRBJ2-2	TRBD1	TGTGCCAGCACCGCCGGGACAGGTTTCACCGGGGAGCTGTTTTTT	CASTAGTGFTGELFF
few	TRBV28	TRBJ2-1	-	TGTGCCAGCAGTGGGGAGGCGGATGAGCAGTTCTTC	CASSGEADEQFF
-	TRBV20-1	TRBJ2-7	-	TGCAGTGCTAGACTCGGGGCAACCTACGAGCAGTACTTC	CSARLGATYEQYF